The 22 T cell receptor beta chains below all came from one sample that was sequenced in a study of blood T cells in healthy people across ages. With a J-beta primer mix and a sample-barcoded 5' primer, a second PCR ran about 7 to 11 cycles. TCRdb reprocessed the 5' RACE reads with MiXCR, giving one entry per CDR3 protein. The top ten hold around 37% of the sample, which has about 640,000 distinct CDR3 sequences, 58% seen once. The sample comprised blood. The receptors originated from a man aged 55-75 years in good health.

This clonotype was picked up one time. The CDR3 reads CASSQITGVSYNEQFF. CDR3 nucleotide sequence: TGTGCCAGCAGCCAGATTACAGGGGTATCCTACAATGAGCAGTTCTTC. The J gene is TRBJ2-1, the V gene TRBV3-1; 7 bases agree with TRBD1. Germline V lookup: CDR1 LGHDT, CDR2 YNNKEL (reference sequence). The V gene end was trimmed by 3 bases and the J gene end by 1 base; junction bases not matched to a gene: 6. The length of the CDR3 is 16 residues.

This chain links TRBV20-1 with TRBJ1-2, with a possible D match to TRBD1 (5 bases). Germline CDR1 reads DFQATT; CDR2 reads SNEGSKA (reference sequence). The CDR3 runs to 13 residues. The V gene lost 6 bases and the J gene lost 6 bases, with 17 bases spanning the gap. The CDR3 DNA follows: TGCAGTGCCCCCCGGACACGGTGGGATGGCTACACCTTC. Its protein is CSAPRTRWDGYTF.

This clonotype was observed a handful of times. The chain has TRBV29-1 and TRBJ2-1; D is uncertain. Germline V gene lookup returns CDR1 SQVTM and CDR2 ANQGSEA. The germline V and J ends were trimmed by 1 base and 4 bases, with 5 bases remaining between them. This CDR3 has 12 amino acids. CDR3 in DNA: TGCAGCGTTGAAGCGCGGTACAATGAGCAGTTCTTC. Its translation is CSVEARYNEQFF.

As concerns this clonotype: One end of the junction is discordant with germline, which a read error may explain. The chain employs TRBV5-1 and TRBJ2-5, with 10 bases aligning to TRBD2. The CDR3 has 16 amino acids. Germline CDR1 SGHRS, CDR2 YFSETQ. CDR3: CASSLGLAGPSETRYF. CDR3 coding DNA: TGCGCCAGCAGCTTGGGACTAGCGGGTCCGTCGGAGACCCGGTACTTC.

The chain couples TRBV7-2 to TRBJ1-2; tentatively, D is TRBD1 (5 bases). CDR1 SGHTA and CDR2 FQGNSA come from the germline V gene. V was trimmed by 0 bases and J by 0 bases, leaving 11 bases between them. The CDR3 length is 16 residues. The CDR3 is CASSLAGRAPNYGYTF. In nucleotides, the CDR3 is TGTGCCAGCAGCTTAGCGGGGCGTGCCCCTAACTATGGCTACACCTTC. The variable domain in full, with the rest retrieved from reference TRBV7-2 and TRBJ1-2, is GAGVSQSPSNKVTEKGKDVELRCDPISGHTALYWYRQSLGQGLEFLIYFQGNSAPDKSGLPSDRFSAERTGGSVSTLTIQRTQQEDSAVYLCASSLAGRAPNYGYTFGSGTRLTVV.

The chain uses TRBV7-9 and TRBJ1-2, with D maybe TRBD1 (5 bases). Trimming left V 0 bases short and J 5 bases short, with 10 bases between. Germline lookup yields CDR1 SEHNR and CDR2 FQNEAQ (reference sequence). The CDR3 length is 14 residues. The CDR3 here is CASSLAAGAYGYTF. Here the CDR3 DNA reads TGTGCCAGCAGCTTAGCGGCCGGGGCTTATGGCTACACCTTC. The full variable domain, its missing parts supplied by reference TRBV7-9 and TRBJ1-2, is DTGVSQNPRHKITKRGQNVTFRCDPISEHNRLYWYRQTLGQGPEFLTYFQNEAQLEKSRLLSDRFSAERPKGSFSTLEIQRTEQGDSAMYLCASSLAAGAYGYTFGSGTRLTVV.

CDR3 sequence (DNA): TGCGCCAGCAGCTTGGGGACAGGGGGGCGGAGAGACACTGAAGCTTTCTTT. It encodes CASSLGTGGRRDTEAFF. The rearrangement uses TRBV5-1 and TRBJ1-1; the match to TRBD1 covers 10 bases. The V gene end was trimmed by 0 bases and the J gene end by 3 bases; junction bases not matched to a gene: 8. The CDR3 is made up of 17 amino acids. The germline CDR1 and CDR2 sequences are SGHRS and YFSETQ.

Concerning this clonotype: The junction departs from the called germline gene at one end, perhaps through a read error. The rearrangement links TRBV15 to TRBJ1-4; D is ambiguous. This CDR3 is 13 amino acids long. Germline V gene data show CDR1 as LNHNV and CDR2 as YYDKDF (reference sequence). The CDR3 nucleotides are TGTGCCACCAGCAGAGAGACTAATGGAAAACTGTTTTTT. It is translated as CATSRETNGKLFF.

The V call is TRBV6-5, the J call TRBJ1-1, with D perhaps TRBD1 (5 bases). Germline CDR1 is MNHEY and CDR2 is SVGAGI. With 5 bases removed from V and 5 bases from J, the gap between germline ends came to 15 bases. The CDR3 sequence is 14 residues long. The CDR3 spells CASSMPGDGTEAFF. CDR3 DNA sequence: TGTGCCAGCAGTATGCCGGGGGACGGGACTGAAGCTTTCTTT.

This clonotype was seen only a few times. The genes are TRBV4-1 and TRBJ2-7; D might be TRBD1 (6 bases). Trimming shortened V by 0 bases and J by 3 bases, and 9 bases separated the two germline ends. Germline CDR1 reads MGHRA; CDR2 reads YSYEKL. The CDR3 is 14 residues long. CDR3 nucleotide sequence: TGCGCCAGCAGCCAAGAGGGGGCCCGCTACGAGCAGTACTTC. As protein: CASSQEGARYEQYF.

This clonotype has just a few counts. J is TRBJ2-5 and V is TRBV10-3; D may be TRBD2 (6 bases). V gave up 10 bases and J gave up 2 bases, with 14 bases separating them. The CDR3 is made up of 13 amino acids. Per the germline V gene, CDR1 is ENHRY and CDR2 is SYGVKD. CDR3: CATTTRGQETQYF. In DNA form, the CDR3 reads TGTGCCACTACCACCCGGGGGCAAGAGACCCAGTACTTC.

This clonotype was picked up a small number of times. CDR3 in DNA: TGCAGCGGTCGAACGGGGGGGCCTAACAATGAGCAGTTCTTC. Its protein product is CSGRTGGPNNEQFF. J is TRBJ2-1 and V is TRBV29-1; 8 nucleotides agree with TRBD2. Germline V lookup: CDR1 SQVTM, CDR2 ANQGSEA. Trimming at V came to 7 bases and at J to 5 bases, leaving 10 bases not matched to a gene. The CDR3 runs to 14 residues.

The gene calls are TRBV4-2 and TRBJ2-3; unclear D gene. V gave up 0 bases and J gave up 1 base, with 11 bases separating them. CDR3 length: 16 residues. Germline CDR1 LGHNA, CDR2 YNFKEQ. Written as DNA, the CDR3 is TGTGCCAGCAGCCAAGACGGCACACTCCGCACAGATACGCAGTATTTT. It translates to CASSQDGTLRTDTQYF.

There are a few counts of this clonotype. The rearrangement joins TRBV5-1 to TRBJ1-5; D remains unclear. Trimming removed 4 bases at V and 5 bases at J, with 13 bases between. The CDR3 covers 14 residues. Germline V CDR1 and CDR2: SGHRS, YFSETQ. In DNA, the CDR3 is TGCGCCAGCAGCCCACAAGGTGAAGATCAGCCCCAGCATTTT. Amino acids: CASSPQGEDQPQHF. Full variable domain (rest looked up from reference TRBV5-1 and TRBJ1-5): KAGVTQTPRYLIKTRGQQVTLSCSPISGHRSVSWYQQTPGQGLQFLFEYFSETQRNKGNFPGRFSGRQFSNSRSEMNVSTLELGDSALYLCASSPQGEDQPQHFGDGTRLSIL.

To note about this clonotype: A much larger clone lies one base from this, so it may be a read error. J is TRBJ2-1 and V is TRBV28, with D maybe TRBD2 (5 bases). The CDR3 runs to 11 residues. Germline CDR1 is MDHEN and CDR2 is SYDVKM. V lost 6 bases and J 8 bases, leaving 8 bases between the germline ends. This chain's CDR3 is CASREADEQFF. The DNA of the CDR3 is TGTGCCAGCAGGGAGGCCGATGAGCAGTTCTTC.

The chain uses TRBV21-1 and TRBJ2-1. TRBV21-1 is a pseudogene locus. The CDR3 has 16 residues. This CDR3 is CASSTKTQINSNEQFF. CDR3 sequence (DNA): TGTGCCAGCAGCACAAAAACTCAGATCAACTCAAATGAGCAGTTCTTC.

The chain uses TRBV14 and TRBJ2-5; D is perhaps TRBD1 (5 bases). CDR3 length: 13 residues. V dropped 2 bases and J dropped 7 bases, with 11 bases sitting between them. Germline lookup yields CDR1 SGHDN and CDR2 FVKESK. The CDR3 nucleotides are TGTGCCAGCAGCCAAACGCAGGGTGGGACCCAGTACTTC. This encodes CASSQTQGGTQYF. The full variable domain, rest sourced from reference TRBV14 and TRBJ2-5, is EAGVTQFPSHSVIEKGQTVTLRCDPISGHDNLYWYRRVMGKEIKFLLHFVKESKQDESGMPNNRFLAERTGGTYSTLKVQPAELEDSGVYFCASSQTQGGTQYFGPGTRLLVL.

The chain is built from TRBV2 and TRBJ2-5; D tentatively reads TRBD1 or TRBD2 (5 bases each). The CDR3 is 16 residues long. V was cut by 6 bases and J by 1 base, with 18 bases left in between. Germline CDR1 and CDR2: SNHLY and FYNNEI. The CDR3 sequence is CASSARTRAGQETQYF. CDR3 in DNA: TGTGCCAGCAGCGCCCGGACAAGGGCGGGCCAAGAGACCCAGTACTTC.

This clonotype was recorded a few times. V is TRBV20-1 and J is TRBJ1-4; 8 positions agree with TRBD1. Germline CDR1 is DFQATT and CDR2 is SNEGSKA (reference sequence). This CDR3 comprises 14 residues. With V trimmed by 6 bases and J by 7 bases, 10 bases remained unmatched. CDR3 loop: CSARTGKEGEKLFF. The DNA for the CDR3 is TGCAGTGCAAGGACAGGGAAAGAGGGTGAAAAACTGTTTTTT.

The chain has TRBV29-1 and TRBJ2-7, with TRBD1 as a possible D gene (6 bases). The ends were cut back, 6 bases at V and 2 bases at J, with 11 bases in the middle. The CDR3 has 12 residues. Germline lookup yields CDR1 SQVTM and CDR2 ANQGSEA. Here the CDR3 reads CSVGTFTYEQYF. The CDR3, as DNA: TGCAGCGTGGGGACATTCACCTACGAGCAGTACTTC.

The chain links TRBV4-1 to TRBJ2-3, with D maybe TRBD1 (6 bases). With 4 bases removed from V and 3 bases from J, the gap between germline ends came to 11 bases. CDR3 length: 14 amino acids. The V gene's germline CDR1 is MGHRA and CDR2 YSYEKL. DNA for the CDR3: TGCGCCAGCAGCCTCAGGGACACTACAGATACGCAGTATTTT. Translating it yields CASSLRDTTDTQYF.

This clonotype was seen more than once but under ten times. The genes are TRBV5-1 and TRBJ2-5; D unresolved. The germline V gene has CDR1 SGHRS and CDR2 YFSETQ. Trimming pared 4 bases from V and 1 base from J, leaving 14 bases between. The length of the CDR3 is 15 residues. Written as DNA, the CDR3 is TGCGCCAGCAGCCCGCCCTCGGCCCTCCAAGAGACCCAGTACTTC. This gives the protein CASSPPSALQETQYF.